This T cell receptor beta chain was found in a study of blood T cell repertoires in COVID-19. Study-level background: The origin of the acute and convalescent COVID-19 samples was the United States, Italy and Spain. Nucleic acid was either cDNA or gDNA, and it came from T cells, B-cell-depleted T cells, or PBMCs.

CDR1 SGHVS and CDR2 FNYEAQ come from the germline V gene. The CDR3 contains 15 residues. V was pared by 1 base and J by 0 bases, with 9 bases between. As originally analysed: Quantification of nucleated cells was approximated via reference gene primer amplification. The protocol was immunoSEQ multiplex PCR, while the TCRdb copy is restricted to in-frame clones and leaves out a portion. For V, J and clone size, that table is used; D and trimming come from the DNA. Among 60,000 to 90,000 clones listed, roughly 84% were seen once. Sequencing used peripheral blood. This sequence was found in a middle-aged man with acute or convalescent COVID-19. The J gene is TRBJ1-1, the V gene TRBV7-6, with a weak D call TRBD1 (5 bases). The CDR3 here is CASSLVDSLNTEAFF. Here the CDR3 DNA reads TGTGCCAGCAGCTTAGTTGACAGCTTGAACACTGAAGCTTTCTTT.